One sample yielded the 5 T cell receptor beta chains listed below, sequenced in a study of response to subunit inactivated influenza vaccine. TCRdb re-called the RT-PCR reads with MiXCR, one entry per CDR3 protein. Of 160,000 or so distinct CDR3 sequences listed, approximately 11% are singletons. The starting material was non-naive T cells sorted from PBMCs, obtained roughly 48 days after vaccination. The receptors come from a man in his fifties or sixties who received an inactivated influenza vaccine.

This clonotype appeared many times. The J gene is TRBJ2-7, the V gene TRBV20-1, with a possible D match to TRBD1 (5 bases). The CDR3 contains 16 residues. Germline V gene data show CDR1 as DFQATT and CDR2 as SNEGSKA (reference sequence). Trimming left V 0 bases short and J 0 bases short, with 15 bases between. Written as DNA, the CDR3 is TGCAGTGCTAGAGAGATAAATAAGGGGTTCTCCTACGAGCAGTACTTC. It specifies CSAREINKGFSYEQYF.

On this clonotype itself: Relative to the germline gene, one junction end is altered; a read error may explain this. This chain connects TRBV20-1 to TRBJ1-4; D unclear. The germline V gene encodes CDR1 DFQATT and CDR2 SNEGSKA (reference sequence). This CDR3 comprises 17 residues. CDR3 residues: CCASTPGRRTTNEKLFF. The CDR3, as DNA: TGCTGTGCTAGTACCCCTGGTCGTAGGACAACTAATGAAAAACTGTTTTTT.

The CDR3 DNA sequence: TGTGCCAGCAGTGATCTAGCGGCACACTCCTACAATGAGCAGTTCTTC. It is translated as CASSDLAAHSYNEQFF. The chain joins TRBV6-2 or TRBV6-3 to TRBJ2-1, with 7 bases identical to TRBD2. Germline lookup yields CDR1 MNHEY and CDR2 SVGEGT. V lost 5 bases to trimming and J lost 0 bases; unmatched junction nucleotides: 7. The CDR3 spans 16 residues.

This clonotype turned up a few times. The rearrangement uses TRBV10-3 and TRBJ1-1, with 9 bases aligning to TRBD1. Trimming removed 10 bases from V and 0 bases from J; junction bases left unmatched: 3. CDR1 is ENHRY and CDR2 is SYGVKD in the germline V gene. This CDR3 has 13 residues. For the CDR3, the DNA is TGTGCCACCGGGACAGGGATGAACACTGAAGCTTTCTTT. The encoded protein is CATGTGMNTEAFF.

V and J are TRBV5-4 and TRBJ1-1; D not certain. Trimming cost V 4 bases and J 0 bases, with 13 bases left between them. The germline gives CDR1 SGHNT, CDR2 YYREEE (reference sequence). CDR3 length: 15 amino acids. The CDR3 bases are TGTGCCAGCAGCCGGCGGCAGTGTATGAACACTGAAGCTTTCTTT. It encodes CASSRRQCMNTEAFF.